The subject of this entry is one T cell receptor (beta chain). Its antigen is not known. The record originates from a study of cytomegalovirus exposure and HLA in healthy donors. The study's findings and limits: Some public TCRs appeared in many individuals, while most sequences were rare. Among TCR beta chains, those listed as cytomegalovirus-associated numbered about 160. The TCR clusters that emerged in the first cohort tended, a later analysis found, to co-occur in the 110 or so validation repertoires.

Germline V gene lookup returns CDR1 SGHNT and CDR2 YYREEE (reference sequence). This CDR3 spans 13 amino acids. V shed 0 bases and J 8 bases; nucleotides not matched to a gene: 4. Profiled with immunoSEQ multiplex PCR; TCRdb holds only in-frame clones, not every one. The sample lists about 140,000 clones; 84% were seen once. Separate from the roughly 700-subject first cohort was the approximately 130-subject validation cohort, to which the donors belonged. This TCR was recovered from a woman in her 30s in good health and CMV-seronegative. The sample consisted of PBMCs. The chain combines TRBV5-4 with TRBJ1-2; TRBD1 agrees at 7 bases. In DNA, the CDR3 is TGTGCCAGCAGCTTGGGAGAGGGGGCAGGCTACACCTTC. Its protein is CASSLGEGAGYTF.